This TCR beta chain was captured in a study of identical twins. Study-level results: For out-of-frame beta sequences, excess twin sharing was weaker.

Concerning this clonotype itself: What it binds is unknown.

Germline values: CDR1 DFQATT, CDR2 SNEGSKA (reference sequence). The CDR3 loop spans 14 amino acids. V shed 3 bases and J 6 bases; nucleotides not matched to a gene: 4. One entry per CDR3 protein results from TCRdb running MiXCR on the 5' RACE reads. The table lists about 470,000 distinct CDR3 sequences, approximately 24% of them singletons. This same sample was also part of a study on T cells expressing NK-cell markers.

The chain recombines TRBV20-1 with TRBJ2-1; the match to TRBD2 covers 11 bases. The sequenced sample was CD4+ T cells sorted from blood. The sequence derives from a woman aged 18-35 years in good health. The CDR3: CSARSSGGINEQFF. CDR3 sequence (DNA): TGCAGTGCTAGGTCTAGCGGGGGGATCAATGAGCAGTTCTTC.